This T cell receptor (beta chain) was observed in a study of graft-versus-host responses after intestinal transplantation. Across the study: For approximately three years after anti-thymocyte globulin induction, all recipients took tacrolimus and steroids.

Trimming stripped 1 base from V and 4 bases from J, with 7 bases between. Per germline, CDR1 GTSNPN and CDR2 SVGIG (reference sequence). The CDR3 is 13 amino acids. The method was immunoSEQ multiplex PCR; TCRdb's version includes in-frame clones alone and lacks a portion of them. The sample lists 20,000 to 25,000 clones, 35% to 50% occurring once. Study-level points and caveats: GvH clones were identified in recipient marrow, with some first appearing in ileum or blood.

This clone came up a few times. Co-plated with about 200,000 CFSE-labeled responder cells were about 200,000 irradiated, violet-dye-labeled stimulator cells. Upon completion of the reaction, proliferating CFSE-low responders, both CD3+CD4+ and CD3+CD8+, were sorted. Material: alloreactive CD8+ T cells from a mixed lymphocyte reaction culture, obtained before transplantation. Subset reported: CFSE-low proliferating T cells sorted from approximately 6-day pre-transplant mixed lymphocyte reaction (GvH or HvG direction). The sequence came from a human patient who was an organ donor for intestinal transplantation. This chain uses TRBV30 with TRBJ1-4, with D uncertain. CDR3 coding DNA: TGTGCCTGGAGTGACGGGGATAATGAAAAACTGTTTTTT. Translating it yields CAWSDGDNEKLFF. Using reference TRBV30 and TRBJ1-4 for the parts outside the CDR3, the full variable domain is SQTIHQWPATLVQPVGSPLSLECTVEGTSNPNLYWYRQAAGRGLQLLFYSVGIGQISSEVPQNLSASRPQDRQFILSSKKLLLSDSGFYLCAWSDGDNEKLFFGSGTQLSVL.